This entry is about one T cell receptor beta chain. A read error may account for a junction end that differs from germline. Drawn from each donor were around 9.1 milliliters of peripheral blood. This specimen comes from a study of blood T cells in healthy people across ages. CDR3 length: 13 amino acids. Germline loops: CDR1 MDHEN, CDR2 SYDVKM. It was with a sample-barcoded 5' primer and a J-beta primer mix that a second PCR of about 7 to 12 cycles was run. One entry per CDR3 protein, called by TCRdb with MiXCR from the 5' RACE reads. The sample yields 1.5 million to 2 million distinct CDR3 sequences, 28% seen once.

The receptor comes from a woman in her twenties or thirties in good health. V is TRBV28 and J is TRBJ2-4; D is perhaps TRBD1 (6 bases). Near its end, the DNA agrees better with TRBJ2-7, so the J call may be wrong. The source material was blood. CDR3 coding DNA: TGTGCCTGCAGTTTCAGGGGATCCTACGAGCAGTACTTC. This codes for CACSFRGSYEQYF.